The 27 T cell receptor beta chains below were found in one sample sequenced in a study of read filtering for tumor transcriptome and immune sequencing. Molecular barcoded adaptors covering alpha/delta and beta/gamma chains were used on 400 to 450 ng RNA. TCRdb reprocessed the reads via MiXCR and lists one record per CDR3 protein. The sample lists about 54,000 distinct CDR3 sequences, approximately 13% occurring once. The sample taken for sequencing was a population of CD138-negative cells sorted from bone marrow. The receptors were gathered from a donor at least 40 years old with multiple myeloma.

This clonotype has a count of ten or more. V and J are TRBV5-1 and TRBJ2-1; 9 positions match TRBD2. The CDR3 is 16 amino acids. The germline gives CDR1 SGHRS, CDR2 YFSETQ. V dropped 1 base and J dropped 4; count of bases not matched to a gene: 6. The CDR3 protein is CASSLSASGVYNEQFF. The CDR3 coding sequence is TGCGCCAGCAGCTTGTCTGCTAGCGGGGTTTACAATGAGCAGTTCTTC.

The table lists this clonotype with many counts. The V and J genes are TRBV3-1 and TRBJ2-1; 9 bases are a match to TRBD1. The V and J ends lost 4 bases and 8 bases, in that order; junction bases with no gene match: 6. The CDR3 spans 14 residues. The V gene's germline CDR1 is LGHDT and CDR2 YNNKEL (reference sequence). The DNA of the CDR3 is TGTGCCAGCAGCCTGACAGGGGGGCACGATGAGCAGTTCTTC. This sequence encodes CASSLTGGHDEQFF.

At least ten counts were recorded for this clonotype. The J gene is TRBJ2-2, the V gene TRBV12-3 or TRBV12-4; weak D call: TRBD1 (5 bases). The CDR3 has 15 residues. Trimming removed 1 base at V and 7 bases at J, with 13 bases between. DNA of the CDR3: TGTGCCAGCAGTTTAGGCCGCCAGGGTAGCGGGGAGCTGTTTTTT. Translated: CASSLGRQGSGELFF.

This clonotype occurred many times. The chain carries TRBV5-1 and TRBJ2-5, with D perhaps TRBD1 (5 bases). Between the trimmed V and J ends, which lost 6 bases and 0 bases, there was a span of 15 bases. Germline values: CDR1 SGHRS, CDR2 YFSETQ. The CDR3 length is 15 residues. The CDR3 nucleotides are TGCGCCAGCATCCTCACAGGCGCTAACCAAGAGACCCAGTACTTC. This codes for CASILTGANQETQYF.

The V gene is TRBV7-3, the J gene TRBJ2-1; D might be TRBD2 (5 bases). The CDR3 runs 16 residues. The V and J ends lost 0 bases and 0 bases respectively, with 9 bases between them. CDR1 is SGHTA, CDR2 FQGTGA, per germline. The CDR3 spells CASSLTGGPSYNEQFF. As DNA, the CDR3 is TGTGCCAGCAGCTTAACTGGCGGGCCCTCCTACAATGAGCAGTTCTTC.

As to this clonotype: A far larger clone is just one base off, so this is likely a read error. The chain combines TRBV6-6 with TRBJ1-4; perhaps TRBD1 as D (6 bases). The CDR3 is 13 amino acids. Deletions cut 6 bases from V and 7 bases from J, with 12 bases between. Germline-derived CDR1 and CDR2 are MNHNY and SVGAGI (reference sequence). CDR3 DNA sequence: TGTGCCAGCAGGGACAGATACAGTGAAAAACTGTTTTTT. Its protein product is CASRDRYSEKLFF.

This clonotype was counted ten times or more. V usage is TRBV24-1 and J usage is TRBJ2-1, with D unresolved. In germline, CDR1 is KGHDR, CDR2 SFDVKD. V was shortened by 4 bases and J by 2 bases, with 11 bases between the two germline ends. The CDR3 is 15 amino acids. CDR3: CATSETITPYNEQFF. The CDR3 region has the DNA TGTGCCACCAGTGAGACGATTACTCCCTACAATGAGCAGTTCTTC.

In its sample, this clonotype was seen many times. The chain employs TRBV24-1 and TRBJ1-5, with D possibly matching TRBD1 (6 bases). The CDR3 contains 16 residues. V lost 3 bases and J 11 bases, leaving 22 bases between the germline ends. Germline assignment: CDR1 KGHDR and CDR2 SFDVKD. The CDR3 DNA is TGTGCCACCAGTGATGGGGGACACCAAGCGGGTGGGACCCAGCATTTT. Protein: CATSDGGHQAGGTQHF.

This clonotype has at least ten counts. J is TRBJ1-4 and V is TRBV5-1; D is unclear. The CDR3 spans 15 residues. V lost 4 bases to trimming and J lost 0 bases, with 10 bases between them. The germline V gene encodes CDR1 SGHRS and CDR2 YFSETQ. This CDR3 is CASSTRPATNEKLFF. CDR3 in DNA: TGCGCCAGCAGCACTCGACCGGCAACTAATGAAAAACTGTTTTTT.

This clonotype came up a few times. This chain connects TRBV6-5 to TRBJ2-3, with 10 positions matching TRBD2. This CDR3 spans 16 amino acids. The V gene's germline CDR1 is MNHEY and CDR2 SVGAGI. J gave up 6 bases and V 6 bases, and 12 bases lay outside the gene matches. CDR3 region: CASSPFGGSGRDTQYF. CDR3 nucleotide sequence: TGTGCCAGCAGCCCCTTTGGTGGTAGCGGGAGGGATACGCAGTATTTT.

This clonotype was detected ten times or more. The chain is built from TRBV6-2 or TRBV6-3 and TRBJ2-6; 8 bases fit TRBD2. The CDR3 spans 17 residues. The ends lost 7 bases at V and 2 bases at J; junction bases unmatched: 10. Germline V gene lookup returns CDR1 MNHEY and CDR2 SVGEGT. In nucleotides, the CDR3 is TGTGCCAGCACTAGTCTACCGGGGGGGACTGGGGCCAACGTCCTGACTTTC. Its protein product is CASTSLPGGTGANVLTF.

Ten or more counts support this clonotype. This chain connects TRBV7-9 to TRBJ2-7, with 8 bases aligning to TRBD1. V was pared by 3 bases and J by 3 bases, with 4 bases of the junction left unmatched. Per the germline V gene, CDR1 is SEHNR and CDR2 is FQNEAQ (reference sequence). The CDR3 sequence is 14 residues long. The CDR3 DNA sequence: TGTGCCAGCAGCTTGACAGGGGTACACTACGAGCAGTACTTC. It specifies CASSLTGVHYEQYF.

In this sample, this clonotype turned up many times. The rearrangement links TRBV5-1 to TRBJ1-1; the D is unclear. V gave up 7 bases and J gave up 0 bases, with 13 bases separating them. CDR1 SGHRS and CDR2 YFSETQ come from the germline V gene. This CDR3 is 14 amino acids long. CDR3 DNA: TGCGCCAGCGTCGGGCTTGGGTTGAACACTGAAGCTTTCTTT. It specifies CASVGLGLNTEAFF.

This clonotype appeared many times. The V and J genes are TRBV11-2 and TRBJ1-6; no clear D. Germline CDR1 and CDR2: SGHAT and FQNNGV. The V end lost 1 base, the J end lost 2 bases, and 6 bases lay between the germline ends. CDR3 length: 15 residues. CDR3 region: CASSLAGTYNSPLHF. CDR3 nucleotide sequence: TGTGCCAGCAGCTTAGCCGGGACCTATAATTCACCCCTCCACTTT.

As concerns this clonotype: One base away lies a much larger clone, so this may be a sequencing read error. The rearrangement uses TRBV5-1 and TRBJ1-5, with D possibly matching TRBD1 (5 bases). Germline lookup yields CDR1 SGHRS and CDR2 YFSETQ. V was shortened by 2 bases and J by 5 bases, with 8 bases between the two germline ends. The CDR3 has 13 amino acids. The CDR3 DNA reads as TGCGCCAGCAGCTTTGACAGAGATCAGCCCCAGCATTTT. It codes for CASSFDRDQPQHF.

The V gene is TRBV25-1, the J gene TRBJ1-2; no clear D gene. The CDR3 contains 13 residues. Trimming stripped 3 bases from V and 5 bases from J, with 10 bases between. CDR1 and CDR2 from the germline V gene are MGHDK and SYGVNS. In DNA form, the CDR3 reads TGTGCCAGCAGTGATAGCAGCCTGTATGGCTACACCTTC. This translates into CASSDSSLYGYTF.

This clonotype was observed many times. CDR3 sequence: CASEPGQGTYNEQFF. CDR3 sequence (DNA): TGTGCCAGCGAACCGGGACAGGGAACGTACAATGAGCAGTTCTTC. The V call is TRBV18, the J call TRBJ2-1; 9 bases line up with TRBD1. V gave up 8 bases and J gave up 4 bases; unmatched junction bases: 9. CDR3 length equals 15 residues. Germline assignment: CDR1 KGHSH and CDR2 LQKENI.

This clonotype was seen many times. The gene calls are TRBV5-5 and TRBJ1-4; 11 nucleotides line up with TRBD2. The DNA end is a closer match to TRBJ2-3, so the J assignment may be wrong. CDR1 and CDR2 (germline): SGHKS, YYEKEE (reference sequence). The CDR3 runs 16 residues. The DNA of the CDR3 is TGTGCCAGCAGCTTGGAAACTAGCGGGGGAAGGGATACGCAGTATTTT. As protein: CASSLETSGGRDTQYF.

This clonotype was counted once. This may be a read error, as it is one base from a much larger clone. The chain links TRBV6-5 to TRBJ2-6; maybe TRBD1 (5 bases). From germline, CDR1 is MNHEY and CDR2 SVGAGI. The CDR3 spans 18 residues. The CDR3 sequence: CASSYSSRRPSGANALTF. For the CDR3, the DNA is TGTGCCAGCAGTTATAGTTCCAGACGGCCCTCTGGGGCCAACGCCCTGACTTTC.

Ten or more counts support this clonotype. The V and J genes are TRBV11-2 and TRBJ2-1; 8 bases agree with TRBD1. J was trimmed by 7 bases and V by 5 bases; bases with no gene match: 7. This CDR3 spans 14 amino acids. Germline lookup yields CDR1 SGHAT and CDR2 FQNNGV. Written as DNA, the CDR3 is TGTGCCAGCAGCACAAGACAGGGGAGGAATGAGCAGTTCTTC. Its protein product is CASSTRQGRNEQFF.

Details on this clonotype: A much larger clone differs by one base, so this may be a read error. The gene calls are TRBV5-1 and TRBJ2-7; D might be TRBD2 (6 bases). From germline, CDR1 is SGHRS and CDR2 YFSETQ. The CDR3 is made up of 18 amino acids. The CDR3 nucleotides are TGCGCCGGCAGCTCAACACCTCCAGGTGCGGGACTTCGTGGGGAGCAGTACTTC. Encoded protein: CAGSSTPPGAGLRGEQYF.

As to this clonotype: The conserved phenylalanine or tryptophan normally closing the CDR3 is absent here, so this likely arose from a read error. The limits of the CDR3 on the DNA are not certain, so only TCRdb's listed CDR3 is given. V gene TRBV25-1 combines with J gene TRBJ2-1. The CDR3 comprises 13 residues, both ends counted. Germline V gene lookup returns CDR1 MGHDK and CDR2 SYGVNS. The CDR3: CASRVGSYNEQVY.

This clonotype has at least ten counts. The chain has TRBV6-2 or TRBV6-3 and TRBJ1-2; D gene unclear. The CDR3 runs 12 residues. Germline V gene lookup returns CDR1 MNHEY and CDR2 SVGEGT. V gave up 6 bases and J gave up 0 bases, with 5 bases separating them. In nucleotides, the CDR3 is TGTGCCAGCAGACGGTCTAACTATGGCTACACCTTC. Amino acid sequence: CASRRSNYGYTF.

At least ten counts were recorded for this clonotype. The gene calls are TRBV6-1 and TRBJ2-3; the match to TRBD2 covers 7 bases. Trimming removed 4 bases from V and 6 bases from J; junction bases left unmatched: 7. The CDR3 sequence is 14 residues long. Germline V gene lookup returns CDR1 MNHNS and CDR2 SASEGT. The CDR3 protein is CASSGEGHRDTQYF. The CDR3 DNA follows: TGTGCCAGCAGTGGGGAGGGCCATCGGGATACGCAGTATTTT.

At least ten counts were recorded for this clonotype. The V call is TRBV29-1, the J call TRBJ2-1; D is possibly TRBD1 (6 bases). The V end lost 6 bases, the J end lost 8 bases, and 17 bases lay between the germline ends. Germline V gene data show CDR1 as SQVTM and CDR2 as ANQGSEA. The CDR3 runs to 13 residues. In DNA form, the CDR3 reads TGCAGCGTGGTAAGACAGGTGGGGGATGAGCAGTTCTTC. Translating it yields CSVVRQVGDEQFF.

The table lists this clonotype with many counts. The CDR3 spells CASSFMQDQETQYF. In DNA form, the CDR3 reads TGTGCCAGCAGTTTTATGCAAGACCAAGAGACCCAGTACTTC. This chain connects TRBV12-3 or TRBV12-4 to TRBJ2-5; D is unclear. There are 14 residues in the CDR3. V lost 3 bases and J lost 0, with 8 bases in between.

This clonotype was recorded at least ten times. This chain joins TRBV12-3 or TRBV12-4 and TRBJ1-1; D is uncertain. The V end lost 6 bases, the J end lost 1 base, and 12 bases lay between the germline ends. The CDR3 contains 14 residues. The CDR3 region is CASSPGRTNTEAFF. The DNA of the CDR3 is TGTGCCAGCAGCCCCGGACGGACGAACACTGAAGCTTTCTTT.